These T cell receptor beta chains were read from a single sample in a study of blood T cell repertoires in COVID-19. Profiling relied on immunoSEQ multiplex PCR, and the TCRdb table lists in-frame clones only, not all of them. The repertoire holds some 65,000 clones, approximately 83% seen once, with around 2.9% in the top ten. The sequenced material came from peripheral blood. All receptors come from a man older than 75 with acute or convalescent COVID-19. Both conserved end residues are part of each CDR3. Fields, in order: J gene, clone size, V gene, D gene, CDR3 DNA, CDR3 protein. A D gene is named only where the DNA matches it firmly. Clone size is stated in some rows and not others, as once, few, many or a class when expanded.

>TRBJ2-5|NA|TRBV28|NA
TGTGCCAGCACCCCCGCCACAGGGTGGATGGCGACCCAGTACTTC
CASTPATGWMATQYF
>TRBJ2-3|NA|TRBV4-1|TRBD2
TGCGCCAGCACGACTAGCGGTTTAGATACGCAGTATTTT
CASTTSGLDTQYF
>TRBJ1-3|once|TRBV27|NA
TGTGCCAGCAGTTTTAGGGGCACTGGAAACACCATATATTTT
CASSFRGTGNTIYF
>TRBJ1-2|few|TRBV7-2|TRBD1
TGTGCCAGCAGCCCAGCCCGGGACAGGGCCGGGAACTATGGCTACACCTTC
CASSPARDRAGNYGYTF
>TRBJ2-2|NA|TRBV7-2|NA
TGTGCCAGCAGCTTAAAGTTTAGGGGGACCGGGGAGCTGTTTTTT
CASSLKFRGTGELFF
>TRBJ1-4|NA|TRBV5-4|TRBD1
TGTGCCAGCAGCTTGGGACAGGGTAGAGAAAAACTGTTTTTT
CASSLGQGREKLFF
>TRBJ2-3|NA|TRBV5-1|NA
TGCGCCAGCAGCTCTGGGGTAGCGGAAGATACGCAGTATTTT
CASSSGVAEDTQYF
>TRBJ2-7|NA|TRBV15|TRBD1
TGTGCCACCAGCAGAGACAGGGGGCTTATCTACGAGCAGTACTTC
CATSRDRGLIYEQYF
>TRBJ1-5|NA|TRBV2|NA
TGTGCCAGCAGTGAACAGTACGGGCAGCCCCAGCATTTT
CASSEQYGQPQHF
>TRBJ1-2|NA|TRBV21-1|NA
TGTGCCAGCAGCAAAGTGAACGGGACAGGGTGTCAGGGTGCCTATCTCTATGGCTACACCTTC
CASSKVNGTGCQGAYLYGYTF
>TRBJ2-5|NA|TRBV7-9|NA
TGTGCCAGCAGTTTGTTGAGGGAGAGAGAGACCCAGTACTTC
CASSLLRERETQYF
>TRBJ2-7|once|TRBV6-5|TRBD2
TGTGCCAGCAGTTACACCGCTTACTCACTAGCGGTCGAGCAGTACTTC
CASSYTAYSLAVEQYF